Detailed here is one TCR beta chain. This entry belongs to a study of CD8 T cells in Susac syndrome. Reverse transcription used roughly 0.45 to 1 ug RNA and random hexamers. TCRdb ran MiXCR on the immunoSEQ multiplex PCR reads and lists one entry per CDR3 protein. The sample gives over 100,000 distinct CDR3 sequences, 80% to 95% of which show up once; over 0.12% is in the top ten. Per the germline V gene, CDR1 is SGHTA and CDR2 is FQGNSA. The length of the CDR3 is 15 residues. V gave up 1 base and J gave up 2 bases; unmatched junction bases: 4. CD8+ and CD4+ T cells taken from blood had their TCR beta sequenced. The controls were healthy donors who were matched for age and sex.

The gene calls are TRBV7-2 and TRBJ1-2; 7 nucleotides align to TRBD1. Sample: CD4+ T cells from PBMCs. The receptor was isolated from a human donor in good health. CDR3 residues: CASSLEGTVNYGYTF. For the CDR3, the DNA is TGTGCCAGCAGCTTAGAAGGGACAGTAAACTATGGCTACACCTTC. Full variable domain (remainder filled in from reference TRBV7-2 and TRBJ1-2): GAGVSQSPSNKVTEKGKDVELRCDPISGHTALYWYRQSLGQGLEFLIYFQGNSAPDKSGLPSDRFSAERTGGSVSTLTIQRTQQEDSAVYLCASSLEGTVNYGYTFGSGTRLTVV.